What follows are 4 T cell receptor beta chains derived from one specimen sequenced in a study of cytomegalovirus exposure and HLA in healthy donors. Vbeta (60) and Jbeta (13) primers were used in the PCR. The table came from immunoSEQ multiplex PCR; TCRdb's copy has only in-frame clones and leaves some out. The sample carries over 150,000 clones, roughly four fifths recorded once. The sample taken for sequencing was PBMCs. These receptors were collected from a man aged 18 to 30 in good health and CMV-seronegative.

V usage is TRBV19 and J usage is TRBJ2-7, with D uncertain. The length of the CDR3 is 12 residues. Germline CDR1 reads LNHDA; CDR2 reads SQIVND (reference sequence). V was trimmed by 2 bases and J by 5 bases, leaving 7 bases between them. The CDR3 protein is CASSINEDEQYF. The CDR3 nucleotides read TGTGCCAGTAGTATAAATGAGGACGAGCAGTACTTC.

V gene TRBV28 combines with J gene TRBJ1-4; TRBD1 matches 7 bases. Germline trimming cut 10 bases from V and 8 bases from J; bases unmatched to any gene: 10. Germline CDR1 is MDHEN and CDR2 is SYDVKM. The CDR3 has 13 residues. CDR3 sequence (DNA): TGTGCCACCTCTACAGGGGCGACCGAAAAACTGTTTTTT. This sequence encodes CATSTGATEKLFF.

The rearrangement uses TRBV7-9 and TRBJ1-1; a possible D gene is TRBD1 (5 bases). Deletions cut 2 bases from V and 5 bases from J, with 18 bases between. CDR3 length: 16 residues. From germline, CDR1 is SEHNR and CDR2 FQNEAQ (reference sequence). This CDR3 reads CASSLLYGQGETEAFF. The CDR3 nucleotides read TGTGCCAGCAGCTTACTATATGGGCAGGGTGAGACTGAAGCTTTCTTT.

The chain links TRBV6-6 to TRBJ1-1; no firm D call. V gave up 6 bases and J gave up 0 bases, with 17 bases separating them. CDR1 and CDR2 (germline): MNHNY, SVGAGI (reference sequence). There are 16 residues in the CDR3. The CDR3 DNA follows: TGTGCCAGCAGAGTTCTCAGGACGGGAATGAACACTGAAGCTTTCTTT. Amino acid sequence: CASRVLRTGMNTEAFF.